This T cell receptor beta chain was obtained from a study of tumor and adjacent non-tumor tissue in lung cancer. The template was RNA from unsorted bulk tissue. The normal lung tissue was taken more than 3 cm from the tumor edge. Donors were chemotherapy-naive, newly diagnosed lung cancer surgical patients in China, August–late 2014. On this clonotype itself: What it binds is unknown. The junction does not match germline at one end; this may be a read error.

Per the germline V gene, CDR1 is MNHEY and CDR2 is SVGAGI. The CDR3 has 16 residues. The library came from three nested PCR rounds adapted from ARM-PCR protocols. TCRdb re-analysed the multiplex PCR reads in MiXCR, keeping a single row per CDR3 protein. The sample lists fewer than 100,000 distinct CDR3 sequences; around 80% were seen once. Study outcomes and limitations: Higher tumor TCR diversity was associated with shorter survival.

This chain uses TRBV6-5 with TRBJ1-1; tentatively, D is TRBD1 (6 bases). This TCR came from a man aged 55 to 70 with non-small cell lung cancer. Sequenced input: distant non-tumor lung tissue. The CDR3 reads CDISQPRQAGYTEAFF. Here the CDR3 DNA reads TGCGACATCAGCCAGCCCCGACAGGCAGGGTACACTGAAGCTTTCTTT.